Below, 18 T cell receptor beta chains from the same sample are listed, as sequenced in a study of OX40 agonist ivuxolimab in advanced cancers. The protocol was immunoSEQ multiplex PCR, while the TCRdb copy is restricted to in-frame clones and leaves out a portion. Of tens of thousands of clones in the sample, approximately 88% were seen once. Sequencing was performed on CD4+ or CD8+ T cells sorted from blood, taken in a trial of the OX40 agonist ivuxolimab. Every receptor here comes from an adult with an advanced solid tumor such as melanoma, head and neck, liver or kidney cancer.

This chain connects TRBV13 to TRBJ2-7; 10 bases agree with TRBD1. Trimming took 0 bases from V and 3 from J; bases not matched to a gene: 11. Germline lookup yields CDR1 PRHDT and CDR2 FYEKMQ (reference sequence). The CDR3 is made up of 18 amino acids. The DNA for the CDR3 is TGTGCCAGCAGCTTAGGTAGAGTACGCGGGACAGGGGTCTACGAGCAGTACTTC. This encodes CASSLGRVRGTGVYEQYF.

This chain joins TRBV30 and TRBJ2-3; 14 bases are a match to TRBD2. V lost 6 bases to trimming and J lost 4 bases; unmatched junction nucleotides: 9. The germline gives CDR1 GTSNPN, CDR2 SVGIG (reference sequence). There are 16 residues in the CDR3. CDR3 loop: CACRLAGGPGSDTQYF. In nucleotides, the CDR3 is TGTGCCTGCAGACTAGCGGGGGGGCCGGGTTCAGATACGCAGTATTTT. Using reference TRBV30 and TRBJ2-3 for the parts outside the CDR3, the full variable domain is SQTIHQWPATLVQPVGSPLSLECTVEGTSNPNLYWYRQAAGRGLQLLFYSVGIGQISSEVPQNLSASRPQDRQFILSSKKLLLSDSGFYLCACRLAGGPGSDTQYFGPGTRLTVL.

V usage is TRBV9 and J usage is TRBJ1-2; 11 nucleotides agree with TRBD1. The CDR3 totals 14 residues. In germline, CDR1 is SGDLS, CDR2 YYNGEE. Trimming removed 3 bases from V and 4 bases from J; junction bases left unmatched: 2. The CDR3 nucleotides are TGTGCCAGCAGCGGCGGGACAGGGGGCTATGGCTACACCTTC. Protein sequence: CASSGGTGGYGYTF. Full variable domain (rest looked up from reference TRBV9 and TRBJ1-2): DSGVTQTPKHLITATGQRVTLRCSPRSGDLSVYWYQQSLDQGLQFLIQYYNGEERAKGNILERFSAQQFPDLHSELNLSSLELGDSALYFCASSGGTGGYGYTFGSGTRLTVV.

This rearrangement joins TRBV7-9 to TRBJ2-6; TRBD1 matches 7 bases. Germline V gene data show CDR1 as SEHNR and CDR2 as FQNEAQ (reference sequence). The CDR3 is 18 residues long. V gave up 4 bases and J gave up 0 bases; unmatched junction bases: 9. The CDR3 protein is CASSSPGTDDSGANVLTF. Here the CDR3 DNA reads TGTGCCAGCAGCTCACCCGGGACAGATGACTCTGGGGCCAACGTCCTGACTTTC.

The rearrangement joins TRBV7-3 to TRBJ1-6, with a tentative D call TRBD1 (5 bases). V was trimmed by 2 bases and J by 10 bases, leaving 15 bases between them. There are 15 residues in the CDR3. Germline CDR1 and CDR2: SGHTA and FQGTGA. CDR3 sequence: CASSLYGGSDSPLHF. The CDR3 region has the DNA TGTGCCAGCAGCTTATACGGGGGTTCAGACTCACCCCTCCACTTT.

V usage is TRBV20-1 and J usage is TRBJ1-1; D is ambiguous. Trimming took 3 bases from V and 1 from J, leaving 3 bases between them. Germline loops: CDR1 DFQATT, CDR2 SNEGSKA (reference sequence). The CDR3 covers 11 residues. For the CDR3, the DNA is TGCAGTGCTAGTAAGAACACTGAAGCTTTCTTT. It translates to CSASKNTEAFF.

The CDR3 nucleotides read TGTGCCTGGAGTCCCGAAAACACCGGGGAGCTGTTTTTT. Translating gives CAWSPENTGELFF. This sequence joins TRBV30 and TRBJ2-2; no reliable D call. Germline V gene sequence: CDR1 GTSNPN, CDR2 SVGIG (reference sequence). This CDR3 comprises 13 residues. V was pared by 2 bases and J by 2 bases, with 6 bases between.

The rearrangement joins TRBV27 to TRBJ2-3; 7 nucleotides align to TRBD1. J was trimmed by 4 bases and V by 2 bases; bases with no gene match: 6. CDR3 length equals 15 residues. CDR1 and CDR2 (germline): MNHEY, SMNVEV (reference sequence). CDR3 residues: CASSLAVRGPDTQYF. Written as DNA, the CDR3 is TGTGCCAGCAGTTTAGCGGTTAGGGGGCCAGATACGCAGTATTTT.

CDR3 DNA: TGTGCCAGTAGCCCCGGGACTTCGCGGGTCGATGAGCAGTTCTTC. Protein product: CASSPGTSRVDEQFF. The chain employs TRBV19 and TRBJ2-1, with D maybe TRBD2 (6 bases). This CDR3 spans 15 amino acids. The germline V and J ends were trimmed by 6 bases and 8 bases, with 20 bases remaining between them. Germline V lookup: CDR1 LNHDA, CDR2 SQIVND (reference sequence).

V usage is TRBV5-6 and J usage is TRBJ2-1; the match to TRBD2 covers 9 bases. The germline V gene encodes CDR1 SGHDT and CDR2 YYEEEE. The V gene end was trimmed by 4 bases and the J gene end by 0 bases; junction bases not matched to a gene: 11. The CDR3 totals 18 residues. As DNA, the CDR3 is TGTGCCAGCAGCGTAACCACCTTTAGCGGGAGCTCCTACAATGAGCAGTTCTTC. This encodes CASSVTTFSGSSYNEQFF.

The genes are TRBV5-6 and TRBJ1-3; possibly TRBD1 for D (5 bases). The CDR3 runs to 16 residues. Germline lookup yields CDR1 SGHDT and CDR2 YYEEEE. Trimming cost V 4 bases and J 4 bases, with 18 bases left between them. CDR3 in amino acids: CASSPRGGYLGNTIYF. CDR3 DNA sequence: TGTGCCAGCAGCCCCCGGGGGGGGTATCTCGGAAACACCATATATTTT.

This clone has a handful of counts. The rearrangement links TRBV5-1 to TRBJ2-1; TRBD1 agrees at 9 bases. J gave up 7 bases and V 4 bases, and 15 bases lay outside the gene matches. Germline CDR1 SGHRS, CDR2 YFSETQ. The CDR3 has 17 amino acids. CDR3 DNA sequence: TGCGCCAGCAGCCCAGAATCGGGACAGGGATTATGGAATGAGCAGTTCTTC. Translation gives CASSPESGQGLWNEQFF.

The V gene is TRBV6-5, the J gene TRBJ2-7, with D unclear. Between the trimmed V and J ends, which lost 6 bases and 1 base, there was a span of 10 bases. This CDR3 has 13 amino acids. Germline V gene data show CDR1 as MNHEY and CDR2 as SVGAGI. For the CDR3, the DNA is TGTGCCAGCAGCTCCAGCAGTTCCTACGAGCAGTACTTC. This encodes CASSSSSSYEQYF.

This rearrangement joins TRBV11-2 to TRBJ2-3; no clear D gene. Deletions cut 0 bases from V and 6 bases from J, with 16 bases between. The CDR3 length is 16 residues. Germline V lookup: CDR1 SGHAT, CDR2 FQNNGV. CDR3 sequence: CASSLELLSGFDTQYF. The CDR3 DNA reads TGTGCCAGCAGCTTAGAATTACTTTCGGGTTTTGATACGCAGTATTTT.

The chain couples TRBV4-1 to TRBJ2-1; D uncertain. CDR3 length: 15 amino acids. Trimming took 1 base from V and 2 from J, leaving 9 bases between them. Looked up from germline, CDR1 is MGHRA and CDR2 is YSYEKL. The CDR3 nucleotides are TGCGCCAGCAGCCAAGGTGGCGGCCCCTACAATGAGCAGTTCTTC. It translates to CASSQGGGPYNEQFF.

V usage is TRBV7-8 and J usage is TRBJ2-7, with D possibly matching TRBD1 (6 bases). Trimming removed 7 bases at V and 2 bases at J, with 15 bases between. Germline V lookup: CDR1 SGHVS, CDR2 FQNEAQ. The CDR3 sequence is 14 residues long. The CDR3, as DNA: TGTGCCAGCACCCCGGCCGACAGGCCCTACGAGCAGTACTTC. Residues: CASTPADRPYEQYF. Drawing the rest from reference TRBV7-8 and TRBJ2-7, the complete variable domain is GAGVSQSPRYKVAKRGQDVALRCDPISGHVSLFWYQQALGQGPEFLTYFQNEAQLDKSGLPSDRFFAERPEGSVSTLKIQRTQQEDSAVYLCASTPADRPYEQYFGPGTRLTVT.

The V and J genes are TRBV2 and TRBJ2-1; no reliable D call. The CDR3 totals 15 residues. Germline CDR1 and CDR2: SNHLY and FYNNEI. Trimming cost V 10 bases and J 1 base, with 17 bases left between them. DNA of the CDR3: TGTGCCATCTCAACCAAAGACAAGTCCTACAATGAGCAGTTCTTC. This gives the protein CAISTKDKSYNEQFF. The complete variable domain, with remaining parts taken from reference TRBV2 and TRBJ2-1, reads EPEVTQTPSHQVTQMGQEVILRCVPISNHLYFYWYRQILGQKVEFLVSFYNNEISEKSEIFDDQFSVERPDGSNFTLKIRSTKLEDSAMYFCAISTKDKSYNEQFFGPGTRLTVL.

The CDR3 coding sequence is TGTGCCAGCAGTGTAGGACAGGATGAGCAGTTCTTC. Protein product: CASSVGQDEQFF. The chain links TRBV2 to TRBJ2-1; 7 bases agree with TRBD1. The CDR3 runs to 12 residues. In germline, CDR1 is SNHLY, CDR2 FYNNEI. Unmatched junction bases numbered 2, after V lost 4 bases and J lost 8 bases.